This record looks at one T cell receptor (beta chain) sequence and its context. Its antigen is as yet unknown. Profiling relied on immunoSEQ multiplex PCR, and the TCRdb table lists in-frame clones only, not all of them. The sample carries over 75,000 clones, 87% recorded once. The sample belongs to a study of T cell responses to AZD1222 COVID-19 vaccine. Study-level results: Compared with day 0, the breadth and depth of the Spike-specific TCR repertoire rose significantly after two doses of AZD1222. Reportedly, close to half of spike-specific TCRs are directed against unmutated variant regions. Baseline seropositivity characterized only six AZD1222 recipients.

This CDR3 is built from 15 residues. The germline V gene has CDR1 SGHRS and CDR2 YFSETQ. V lost 4 bases and J lost 8; bases outside the gene matches: 10. Second-dose groups at about 4 or about 12 weeks were pooled. The rearrangement links TRBV5-1 to TRBJ2-1; the match to TRBD2 covers 9 bases. The receptor was isolated from an adult who received the AZD1222 COVID-19 vaccine. Sequencing used peripheral blood, obtained 28 days after the second AZD1222 dose. The CDR3, as DNA: TGCGCCAGCAGCGGAGGGACTAGCATGGGGGATGAGCAGTTCTTC. Its protein product is CASSGGTSMGDEQFF. The variable domain in full, completed from reference TRBV5-1 and TRBJ2-1, reads KAGVTQTPRYLIKTRGQQVTLSCSPISGHRSVSWYQQTPGQGLQFLFEYFSETQRNKGNFPGRFSGRQFSNSRSEMNVSTLELGDSALYLCASSGGTSMGDEQFFGPGTRLTVL.